The present entry profiles one TCR beta chain with its context. What it binds is not known. This sample was taken from a study of cytomegalovirus exposure and HLA in healthy donors. Study findings and constraints: HLA alleles showed associations with about 15,000 TCR beta sequences in a later analysis, at a 0.05 false discovery rate.

The junction had 14 bases not matched to a gene; V was cut back by 6 bases and J by 12 bases. From germline, CDR1 is SGHTA and CDR2 FQGNSA. This CDR3 is built from 16 residues. This PCR relied on a set of 60 Vbeta primers and 13 Jbeta primers. Assay: immunoSEQ multiplex PCR; the TCRdb copy retains only in-frame clones and omits some. The sample holds 95,000 to 100,000 clones, about 81% seen once. Sequencing was carried out using PBMCs. The V call is TRBV7-2, the J call TRBJ2-1, with TRBD2 identical over 13 bases. This TCR was recovered from a man aged 50 or older in good health and CMV-seronegative. The CDR3 spells CASSPPGTSGMKVQFF. For the CDR3, the DNA is TGTGCCAGCAGTCCTCCGGGGACTAGCGGGATGAAAGTGCAGTTCTTC.